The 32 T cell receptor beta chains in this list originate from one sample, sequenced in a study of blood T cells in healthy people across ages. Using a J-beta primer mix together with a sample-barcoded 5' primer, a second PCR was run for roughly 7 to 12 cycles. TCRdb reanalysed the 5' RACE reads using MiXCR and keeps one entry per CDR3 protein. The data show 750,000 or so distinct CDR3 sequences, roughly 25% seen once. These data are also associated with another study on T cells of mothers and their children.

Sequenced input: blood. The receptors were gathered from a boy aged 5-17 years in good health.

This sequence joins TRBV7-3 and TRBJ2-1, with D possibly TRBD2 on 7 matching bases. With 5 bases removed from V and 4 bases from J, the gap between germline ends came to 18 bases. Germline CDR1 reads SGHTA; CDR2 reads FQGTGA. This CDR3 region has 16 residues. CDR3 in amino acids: CASSPMGGLRYNEQFF. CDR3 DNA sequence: TGTGCCAGCAGCCCGATGGGGGGGCTTAGGTACAATGAGCAGTTCTTC.

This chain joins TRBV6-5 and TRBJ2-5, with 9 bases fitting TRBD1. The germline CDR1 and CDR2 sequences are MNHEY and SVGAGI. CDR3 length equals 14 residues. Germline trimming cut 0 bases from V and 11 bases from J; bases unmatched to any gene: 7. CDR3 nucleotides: TGTGCCAGCAGTTACTCGGGGACAGGGCTGAAGCAGTACTTC. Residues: CASSYSGTGLKQYF.

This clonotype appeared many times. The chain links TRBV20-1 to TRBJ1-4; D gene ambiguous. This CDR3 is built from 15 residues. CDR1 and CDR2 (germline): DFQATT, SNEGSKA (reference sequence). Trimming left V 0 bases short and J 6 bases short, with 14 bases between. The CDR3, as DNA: TGCAGTGCTAGAGATCGTCGGCAGGTCGATGAAAAACTGTTTTTT. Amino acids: CSARDRRQVDEKLFF.

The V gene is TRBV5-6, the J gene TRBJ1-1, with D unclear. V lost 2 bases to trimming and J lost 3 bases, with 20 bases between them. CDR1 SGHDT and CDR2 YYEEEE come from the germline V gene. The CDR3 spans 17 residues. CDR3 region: CASSLIRVPFQHTEAFF. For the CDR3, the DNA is TGTGCCAGCAGCTTAATCCGGGTCCCCTTCCAGCACACTGAAGCTTTCTTT.

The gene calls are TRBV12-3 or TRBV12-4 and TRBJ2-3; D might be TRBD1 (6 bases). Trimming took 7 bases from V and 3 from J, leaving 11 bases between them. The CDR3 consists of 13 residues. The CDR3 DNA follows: TGTGCCAGCATCACTCAGGGGACAGATACGCAGTATTTT. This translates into CASITQGTDTQYF.

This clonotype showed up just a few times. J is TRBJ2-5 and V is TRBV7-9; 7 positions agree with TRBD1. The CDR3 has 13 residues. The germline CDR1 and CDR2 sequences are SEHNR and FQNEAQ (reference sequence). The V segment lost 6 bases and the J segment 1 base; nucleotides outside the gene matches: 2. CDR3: CASRGDSQETQYF. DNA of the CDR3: TGTGCCAGCAGGGGGGACAGCCAAGAGACCCAGTACTTC.

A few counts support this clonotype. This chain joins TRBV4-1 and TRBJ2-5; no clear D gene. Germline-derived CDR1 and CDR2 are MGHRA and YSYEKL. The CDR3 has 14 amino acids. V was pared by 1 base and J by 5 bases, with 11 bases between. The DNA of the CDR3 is TGCGCCAGCAGCCAAGGGAGCCTAATGGAGACCCAGTACTTC. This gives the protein CASSQGSLMETQYF.

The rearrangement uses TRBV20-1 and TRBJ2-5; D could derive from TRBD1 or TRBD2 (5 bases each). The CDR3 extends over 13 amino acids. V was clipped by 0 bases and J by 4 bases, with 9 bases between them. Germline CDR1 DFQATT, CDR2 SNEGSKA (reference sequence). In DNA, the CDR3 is TGCAGTGCTAGAGATACAGGAGGAGAGACCCAGTACTTC. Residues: CSARDTGGETQYF.

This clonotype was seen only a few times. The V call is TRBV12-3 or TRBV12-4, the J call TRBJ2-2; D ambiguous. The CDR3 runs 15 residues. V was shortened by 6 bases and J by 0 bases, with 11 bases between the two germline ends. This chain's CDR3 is CASSYISSNTGELFF. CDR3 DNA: TGTGCCAGCAGCTATATTTCGTCGAACACCGGGGAGCTGTTTTTT.

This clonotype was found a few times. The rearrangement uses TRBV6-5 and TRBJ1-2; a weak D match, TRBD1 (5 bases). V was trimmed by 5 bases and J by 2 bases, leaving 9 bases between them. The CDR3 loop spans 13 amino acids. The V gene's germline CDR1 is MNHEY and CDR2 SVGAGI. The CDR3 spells CASSRGANYGYTF. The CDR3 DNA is TGTGCCAGCAGTAGAGGGGCGAACTATGGCTACACCTTC.

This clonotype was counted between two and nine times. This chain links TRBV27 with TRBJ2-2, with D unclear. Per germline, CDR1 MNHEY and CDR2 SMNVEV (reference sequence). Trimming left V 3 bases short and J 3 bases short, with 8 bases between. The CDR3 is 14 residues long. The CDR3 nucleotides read TGTGCCAGCAGTTTTCGGCCAGACACCGGGGAGCTGTTTTTT. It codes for CASSFRPDTGELFF.

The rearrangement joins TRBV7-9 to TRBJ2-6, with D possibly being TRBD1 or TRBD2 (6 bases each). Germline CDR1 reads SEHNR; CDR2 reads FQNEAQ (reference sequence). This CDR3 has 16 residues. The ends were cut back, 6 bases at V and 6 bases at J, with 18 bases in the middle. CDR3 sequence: CASSSMRGVKANVLTF. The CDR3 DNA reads TGTGCCAGCAGTTCCATGAGGGGGGTTAAGGCCAACGTCCTGACTTTC.

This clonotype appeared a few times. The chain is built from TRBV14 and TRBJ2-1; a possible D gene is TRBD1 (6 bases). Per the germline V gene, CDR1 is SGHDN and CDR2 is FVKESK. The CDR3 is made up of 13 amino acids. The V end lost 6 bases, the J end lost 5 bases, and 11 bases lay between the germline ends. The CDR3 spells CASRGAGDNEQFF. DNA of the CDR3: TGTGCCAGCAGGGGGGCGGGCGACAATGAGCAGTTCTTC.

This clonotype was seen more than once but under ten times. The chain's CDR3 is CASVTRTDTQYF. In nucleotides, the CDR3 is TGTGCCAGCGTCACACGCACAGATACGCAGTATTTT. The J gene is TRBJ2-3, the V gene TRBV5-6; D not resolved. Per the germline V gene, CDR1 is SGHDT and CDR2 is YYEEEE. The CDR3 runs 12 residues. Between the trimmed V and J ends, which lost 7 bases and 1 base, there was a span of 7 bases.

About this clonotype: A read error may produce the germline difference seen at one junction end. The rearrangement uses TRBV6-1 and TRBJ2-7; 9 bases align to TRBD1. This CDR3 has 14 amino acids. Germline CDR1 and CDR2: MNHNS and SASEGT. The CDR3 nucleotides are TGTGCCAACAGTCGCCGGGACAGGGACTACGAGCAGTACTTC. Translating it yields CANSRRDRDYEQYF.

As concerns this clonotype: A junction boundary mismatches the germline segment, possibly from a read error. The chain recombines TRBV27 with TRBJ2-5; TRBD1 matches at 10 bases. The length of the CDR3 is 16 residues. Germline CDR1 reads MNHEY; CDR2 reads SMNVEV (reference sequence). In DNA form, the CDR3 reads TGTGCCAGCAGCTTATTAACGGGACAGGGGAAAGAGACCCAGTACTTC. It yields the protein CASSLLTGQGKETQYF.

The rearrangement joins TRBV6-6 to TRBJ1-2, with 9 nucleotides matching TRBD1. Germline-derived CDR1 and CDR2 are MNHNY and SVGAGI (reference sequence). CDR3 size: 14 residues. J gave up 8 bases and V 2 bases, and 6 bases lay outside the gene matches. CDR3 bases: TGTGCCAGCAGTTACGCTGAAACAGGGGGCGGCTACACCTTC. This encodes CASSYAETGGGYTF.

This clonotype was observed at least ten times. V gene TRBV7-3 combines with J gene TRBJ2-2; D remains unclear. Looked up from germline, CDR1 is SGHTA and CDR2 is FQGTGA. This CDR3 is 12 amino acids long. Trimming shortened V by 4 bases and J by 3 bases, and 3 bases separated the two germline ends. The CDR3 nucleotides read TGTGCCAGCAGCTCCGACACCGGGGAGCTGTTTTTT. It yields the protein CASSSDTGELFF.

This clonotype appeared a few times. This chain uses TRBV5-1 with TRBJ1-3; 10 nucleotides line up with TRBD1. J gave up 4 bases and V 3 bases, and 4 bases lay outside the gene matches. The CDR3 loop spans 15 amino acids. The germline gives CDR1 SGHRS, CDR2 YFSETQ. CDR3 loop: CASSSGQGTGNTIYF. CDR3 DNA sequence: TGCGCCAGCAGCTCGGGACAGGGGACGGGAAACACCATATATTTT.

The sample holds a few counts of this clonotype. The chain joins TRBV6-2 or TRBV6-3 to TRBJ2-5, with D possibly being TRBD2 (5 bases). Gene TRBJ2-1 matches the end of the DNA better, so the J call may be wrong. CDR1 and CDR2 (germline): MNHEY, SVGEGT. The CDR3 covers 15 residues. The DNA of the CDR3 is TGTGCCAGCAGTTACCCCGGGGAAGGACGTAGTGAGCAGTTCTTC. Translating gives CASSYPGEGRSEQFF.

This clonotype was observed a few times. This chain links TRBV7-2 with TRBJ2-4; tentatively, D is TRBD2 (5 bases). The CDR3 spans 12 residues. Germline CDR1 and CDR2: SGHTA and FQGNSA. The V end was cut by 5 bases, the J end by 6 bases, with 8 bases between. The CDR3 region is CASSPGSNIQYF. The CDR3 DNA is TGTGCCAGCAGCCCGGGGTCAAACATTCAGTACTTC.

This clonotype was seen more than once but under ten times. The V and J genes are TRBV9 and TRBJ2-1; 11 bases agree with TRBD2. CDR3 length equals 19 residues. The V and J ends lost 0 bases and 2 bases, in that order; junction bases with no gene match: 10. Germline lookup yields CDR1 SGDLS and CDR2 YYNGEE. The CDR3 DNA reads TGTGCCAGCAGCGTAGCGGTCGGGACTAGCGGTTCTACCTACAATGAGCAGTTCTTC. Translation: CASSVAVGTSGSTYNEQFF.

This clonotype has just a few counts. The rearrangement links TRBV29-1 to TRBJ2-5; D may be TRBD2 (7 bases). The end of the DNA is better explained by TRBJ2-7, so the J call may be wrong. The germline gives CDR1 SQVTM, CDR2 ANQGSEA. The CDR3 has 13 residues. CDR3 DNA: TGCAGCGTTGAGGAGGGGGACTACCGCGAGCAGTACTTC. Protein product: CSVEEGDYREQYF.

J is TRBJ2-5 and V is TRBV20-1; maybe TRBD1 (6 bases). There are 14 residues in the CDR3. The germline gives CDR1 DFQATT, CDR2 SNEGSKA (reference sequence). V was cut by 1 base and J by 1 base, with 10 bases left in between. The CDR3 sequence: CSARVARGQETQYF. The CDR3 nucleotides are TGCAGTGCTAGAGTGGCCAGGGGCCAAGAGACCCAGTACTTC.

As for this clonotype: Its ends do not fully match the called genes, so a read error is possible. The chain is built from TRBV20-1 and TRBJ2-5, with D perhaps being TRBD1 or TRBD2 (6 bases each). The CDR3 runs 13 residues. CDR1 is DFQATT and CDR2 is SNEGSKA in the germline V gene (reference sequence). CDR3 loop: CSASMGGGETPYF. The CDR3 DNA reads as TGCAGTGCTTCGATGGGGGGCGGGGAGACCCCGTACTTC.

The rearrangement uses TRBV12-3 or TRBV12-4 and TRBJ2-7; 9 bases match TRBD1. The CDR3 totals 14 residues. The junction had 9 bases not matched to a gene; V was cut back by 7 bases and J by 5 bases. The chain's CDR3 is CASTKTGGYDEQYF. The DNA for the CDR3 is TGTGCCAGCACCAAGACAGGGGGATACGACGAGCAGTACTTC.

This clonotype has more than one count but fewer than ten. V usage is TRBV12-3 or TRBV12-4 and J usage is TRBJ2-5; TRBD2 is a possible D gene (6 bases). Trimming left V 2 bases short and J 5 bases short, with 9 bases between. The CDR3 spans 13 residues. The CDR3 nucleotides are TGTGCCAGCAGTTTACCGGGAGACGAGACCCAGTACTTC. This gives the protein CASSLPGDETQYF.

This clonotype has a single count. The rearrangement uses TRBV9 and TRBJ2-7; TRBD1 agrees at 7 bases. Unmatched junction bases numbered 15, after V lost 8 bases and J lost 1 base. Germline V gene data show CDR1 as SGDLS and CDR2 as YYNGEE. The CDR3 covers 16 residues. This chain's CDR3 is CARREKPGTDSYEQYF. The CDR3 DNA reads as TGTGCCAGGAGGGAAAAGCCCGGGACAGATTCCTACGAGCAGTACTTC.

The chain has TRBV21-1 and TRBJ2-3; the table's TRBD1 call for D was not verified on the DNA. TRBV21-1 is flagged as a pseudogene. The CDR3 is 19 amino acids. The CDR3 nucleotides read TGTGCCAGCATCCATCCGGGACAGGGGGCTGGGATGGGCACAGATACGCAGTATTTT. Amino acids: CASIHPGQGAGMGTDTQYF.

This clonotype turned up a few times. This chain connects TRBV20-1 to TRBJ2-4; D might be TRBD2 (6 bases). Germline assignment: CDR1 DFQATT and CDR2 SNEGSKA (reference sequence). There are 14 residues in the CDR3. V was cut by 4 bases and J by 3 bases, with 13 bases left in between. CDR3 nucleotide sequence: TGCAGTGCTAACCACGGGGGTGGCAAAAACATTCAGTACTTC. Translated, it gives CSANHGGGKNIQYF.

This CDR3 is CSLKRELPYEQYF. CDR3 DNA: TGCAGCCTGAAGCGGGAGCTTCCCTACGAGCAGTACTTC. The V call is TRBV20-1, the J call TRBJ2-7; 8 nucleotides align to TRBD2. Germline CDR1 is DFQATT and CDR2 is SNEGSKA (reference sequence). The CDR3 loop spans 13 amino acids.

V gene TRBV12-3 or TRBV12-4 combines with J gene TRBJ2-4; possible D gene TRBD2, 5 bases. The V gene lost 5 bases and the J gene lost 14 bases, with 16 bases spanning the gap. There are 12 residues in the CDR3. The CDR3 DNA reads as TGTGCCAGCAGTACAGAGGGCCAGGTGAAGTACTTC. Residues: CASSTEGQVKYF.